This is a list of T cell receptor beta chains from one sample in a study of vaccination and CD4 T cells after COVID-19. The antigens for these receptors are not known. A single record per CDR3 protein comes from TCRdb applying MiXCR to the PCR reads. The table has 9,000 to 15,000 distinct CDR3 sequences, around 40% seen once; the top ten hold approximately 20%. Material: cultured CD4+ T cells from blood. All receptors come from a human donor with COVID-19. Each CDR3 is given with its conserved first and last residue. The order of the fields is clone size, J gene, D gene, V gene, CDR3 protein, CDR3 DNA. A D gene is named only where the DNA matches it firmly. Only part of the rows carry a size: once, few, many, or a class if the clone is expanded.

abundance: few
j_gene: TRBJ2-7
d_gene: NA
v_gene: TRBV12-3/TRBV12-4
CDR3aa: CASSRDGYEQYF
CDR3nt: TGTGCCAGCAGTCGGGACGGCTACGAGCAGTACTTC

abundance: few
j_gene: TRBJ1-2
d_gene: NA
v_gene: TRBV29-1
CDR3aa: CSVEDSFYGYTF
CDR3nt: TGCAGCGTCGAAGACAGTTTCTATGGCTACACCTTC

abundance: few
j_gene: TRBJ2-5
d_gene: TRBD2
v_gene: TRBV19
CDR3aa: CASATSGGPQETQYF
CDR3nt: TGTGCCAGCGCGACTAGCGGGGGGCCCCAAGAGACCCAGTACTTC

abundance: NA
j_gene: TRBJ2-3
d_gene: NA
v_gene: TRBV11-2
CDR3aa: CASSLVGRTDTQYF
CDR3nt: TGTGCCAGCAGCTTAGTCGGGCGGACAGATACGCAGTATTTT

abundance: NA
j_gene: TRBJ1-6
d_gene: NA
v_gene: TRBV6-1
CDR3aa: CASREGGGSPLHF
CDR3nt: TGTGCCAGCAGGGAGGGGGGTGGGTCACCCCTCCACTTT

abundance: NA
j_gene: TRBJ1-2
d_gene: NA
v_gene: TRBV25-1
CDR3aa: CASSATGYGYTF
CDR3nt: TGTGCCAGCAGTGCGACAGGCTATGGCTACACCTTC

abundance: few
j_gene: TRBJ1-5
d_gene: NA
v_gene: TRBV7-6
CDR3aa: CASSMGLGQPQHF
CDR3nt: TGTGCCAGCAGCATGGGTCTAGGGCAGCCCCAGCATTTT

abundance: few
j_gene: TRBJ2-7
d_gene: NA
v_gene: TRBV19
CDR3aa: CASSIEGGYEQYF
CDR3nt: TGTGCCAGTAGTATTGAAGGGGGCTACGAGCAGTACTTC

abundance: large
j_gene: TRBJ1-1
d_gene: TRBD1
v_gene: TRBV20-1
CDR3aa: CSARDSRTGRREAFF
CDR3nt: TGCAGTGCTAGAGACTCAAGGACAGGGAGAAGAGAAGCTTTCTTT

abundance: few
j_gene: TRBJ2-7
d_gene: TRBD2
v_gene: TRBV15
CDR3aa: CATSRNGLAGDKYF
CDR3nt: TGTGCCACCAGCAGAAACGGACTAGCGGGGGACAAGTACTTC

abundance: once
j_gene: TRBJ2-1
d_gene: TRBD1
v_gene: TRBV6-1
CDR3aa: CASSRDRAYNEQFF
CDR3nt: TGTGCCAGTTCCCGGGACAGGGCCTACAATGAGCAGTTCTTC

abundance: few
j_gene: TRBJ2-7
d_gene: NA
v_gene: TRBV11-1
CDR3aa: CASSRTEYYEQYF
CDR3nt: TGTGCCAGCAGCCGGACCGAGTACTACGAGCAGTACTTC

abundance: few
j_gene: TRBJ2-7
d_gene: TRBD2
v_gene: TRBV30
CDR3aa: CAWNSGGAPYEQYF
CDR3nt: TGTGCCTGGAACTCCGGGGGGGCCCCCTACGAGCAGTACTTC

abundance: NA
j_gene: TRBJ1-2
d_gene: NA
v_gene: TRBV11-2
CDR3aa: CASSVGGNYGYTF
CDR3nt: TGTGCCAGCAGCGTAGGAGGGAACTATGGCTACACCTTC

abundance: NA
j_gene: TRBJ1-1
d_gene: NA
v_gene: TRBV14
CDR3aa: CASSQVGLGMNTEAFF
CDR3nt: TGTGCCAGCAGCCAAGTTGGCCTTGGGATGAACACTGAAGCTTTCTTT

abundance: NA
j_gene: TRBJ2-5
d_gene: TRBD1
v_gene: TRBV7-6
CDR3aa: CASSDPAGTVQETQYF
CDR3nt: TGTGCCAGCAGCGACCCGGCCGGGACAGTCCAAGAGACCCAGTACTTC

abundance: few
j_gene: TRBJ2-7
d_gene: NA
v_gene: TRBV15
CDR3aa: CATSKTGSPYEQYF
CDR3nt: TGTGCCACCAGCAAAACGGGGTCCCCCTACGAGCAGTACTTC

abundance: NA
j_gene: TRBJ2-3
d_gene: NA
v_gene: TRBV6-2/TRBV6-3
CDR3aa: CASSYRDSTDTQYF
CDR3nt: TGTGCCAGCAGTTACAGGGATAGCACAGATACGCAGTATTTT

abundance: NA
j_gene: TRBJ2-3
d_gene: NA
v_gene: TRBV19
CDR3aa: CASSLRLGGSTTDTQYF
CDR3nt: TGTGCCAGTAGTCTCAGGCTGGGGGGAAGTACCACAGATACGCAGTATTTT

abundance: few
j_gene: TRBJ1-1
d_gene: NA
v_gene: TRBV25-1
CDR3aa: CASTHLGGDKFF
CDR3nt: TGTGCCAGCACTCACCTCGGAGGGGATAAATTCTTT

abundance: NA
j_gene: TRBJ1-2
d_gene: NA
v_gene: TRBV7-9
CDR3aa: CASSPFDSNYGYTF
CDR3nt: TGTGCCAGCAGCCCATTTGACAGCAACTATGGCTACACCTTC

abundance: NA
j_gene: TRBJ2-1
d_gene: TRBD1
v_gene: TRBV6-1
CDR3aa: CASRTGTASYNEQFF
CDR3nt: TGTGCCAGCAGGACTGGGACAGCCTCCTACAATGAGCAGTTCTTC

abundance: NA
j_gene: TRBJ2-7
d_gene: NA
v_gene: TRBV7-9
CDR3aa: CASSFLRTTLGEQYF
CDR3nt: TGTGCCAGCAGCTTCCTCAGGACTACCCTTGGGGAGCAGTACTTC

abundance: few
j_gene: TRBJ1-4
d_gene: NA
v_gene: TRBV27
CDR3aa: CASSLGTPNEKLFF
CDR3nt: TGTGCCAGCAGTTTAGGTACTCCTAATGAAAAACTGTTTTTT

abundance: NA
j_gene: TRBJ2-3
d_gene: NA
v_gene: TRBV6-5
CDR3aa: CASSYDPSRTDTQYF
CDR3nt: TGTGCCAGCAGTTACGATCCCAGTCGGACAGATACGCAGTATTTT

abundance: NA
j_gene: TRBJ1-3
d_gene: NA
v_gene: TRBV7-2
CDR3aa: CASSARAARNTIYF
CDR3nt: TGTGCCAGCAGCGCCAGGGCGGCAAGAAACACCATATATTTT

abundance: NA
j_gene: TRBJ2-6
d_gene: NA
v_gene: TRBV6-5
CDR3aa: CASSYSWSTAGANVLTF
CDR3nt: TGTGCCAGCAGTTACTCTTGGTCGACAGCTGGGGCCAACGTCCTGACTTTC

abundance: NA
j_gene: TRBJ1-6
d_gene: NA
v_gene: TRBV28
CDR3aa: CASSLFIRDATGPLHF
CDR3nt: TGTGCCAGCAGTTTATTCATCCGGGACGCCACAGGACCCCTCCACTTT

abundance: NA
j_gene: TRBJ1-3
d_gene: TRBD1
v_gene: TRBV19
CDR3aa: CASSTTGGFSSGNTIYF
CDR3nt: TGTGCCAGTAGTACAACAGGGGGCTTCAGCTCTGGAAACACCATATATTTT

abundance: NA
j_gene: TRBJ1-4
d_gene: TRBD1
v_gene: TRBV27
CDR3aa: CASSFRGTNEKLFF
CDR3nt: TGTGCCAGCAGTTTCAGGGGGACTAATGAAAAACTGTTTTTT